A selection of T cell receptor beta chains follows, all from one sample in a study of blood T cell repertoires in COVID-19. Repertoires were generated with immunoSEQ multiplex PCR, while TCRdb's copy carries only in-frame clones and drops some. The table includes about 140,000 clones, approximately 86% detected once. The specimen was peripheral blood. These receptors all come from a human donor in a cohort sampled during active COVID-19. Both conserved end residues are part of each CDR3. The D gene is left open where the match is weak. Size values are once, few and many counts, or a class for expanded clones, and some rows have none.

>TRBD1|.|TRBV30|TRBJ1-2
TGTGCCTGGAGCCAACAGGGGAACGGTTGGCCAAGGCGCGGCTACACCTTC
CAWSQQGNGWPRRGYTF
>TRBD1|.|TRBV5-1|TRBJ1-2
TGCGCCAGCAGCCCGGGACAGGGACAAGATGGCTACACCTTC
CASSPGQGQDGYTF
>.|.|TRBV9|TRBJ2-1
TGTGCCAGCAGTCGAACTAGTTATCGCGACAATGAGCAGTTCTTC
CASSRTSYRDNEQFF
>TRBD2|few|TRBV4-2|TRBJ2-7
TGTGCCAGCAGCCAAGATGCGGGGGGGGCCTGGGAGCAGTACTTC
CASSQDAGGAWEQYF
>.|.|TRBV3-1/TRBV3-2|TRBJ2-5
TGTGCCAGCAGCCAAGGTCTGACAATAACGGGGGAGACCCAGTACTTC
CASSQGLTITGETQYF
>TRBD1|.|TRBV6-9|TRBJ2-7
TGTGCCAGCAGCCCGGGCCGGGACAGGGTTCCCTACGAGCAGTACTTC
CASSPGRDRVPYEQYF
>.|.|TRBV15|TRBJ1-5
TGTGCCACCAGCACTTCCAATCAGCCCCAGCATTTT
CATSTSNQPQHF
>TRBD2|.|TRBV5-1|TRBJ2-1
TGCGCCAGCAGCGGACTAGCGGGGGGGTTCAGCTCCTACAATGAGCAGTTCTTC
CASSGLAGGFSSYNEQFF
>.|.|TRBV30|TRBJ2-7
TGTGCCTGGACTGGGCTCCGTAAGTGGTACGAGCAGTACTTC
CAWTGLRKWYEQYF
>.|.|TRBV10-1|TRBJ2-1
TGCGCCAGCCGGAGCTTCCCAAGCTCCTACAATGAGCAGTTCTTC
CASRSFPSSYNEQFF
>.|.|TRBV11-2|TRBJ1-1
TGTGCCAGCAGCTTAGTACGGGGGGATGAAGCTTTCTTT
CASSLVRGDEAFF
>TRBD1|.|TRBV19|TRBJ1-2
TGTGCCAGTAGCCCGGGACAGGGGTTTGGCTACACCTTC
CASSPGQGFGYTF
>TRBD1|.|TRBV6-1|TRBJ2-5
TGTGCCAGCAGTGAAGCTCTGACAGGGGGCCTTCAAGAGACCCAGTACTTC
CASSEALTGGLQETQYF
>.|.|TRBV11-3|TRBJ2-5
TGTGCCAGCAGCTTAGGGTCTGAGTACCAAGAGACCCAGTACTTC
CASSLGSEYQETQYF
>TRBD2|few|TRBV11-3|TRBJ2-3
TGTGCCAGCAGCTCTATGACTAGCGACACAGATACGCAGTATTTT
CASSSMTSDTDTQYF
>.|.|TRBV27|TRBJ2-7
TGTGCCAGCAGTTATCGGGGGTCGTCCTACGAGCAGTACTTC
CASSYRGSSYEQYF
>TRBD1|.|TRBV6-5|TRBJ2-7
TGTGCCAGCAGTTACAGCAGGGGGCTTACCGAGCAGTACTTC
CASSYSRGLTEQYF
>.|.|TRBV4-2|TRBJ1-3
TGTGCCAGCAGCCAAGATTTCGGGGAACCCTCTGGAAACACCATATATTTT
CASSQDFGEPSGNTIYF
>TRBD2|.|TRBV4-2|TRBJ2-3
TGTGCCAGCAGCCAATTGCTAGCGGGGGGGGATACGCAGTATTTT
CASSQLLAGGDTQYF
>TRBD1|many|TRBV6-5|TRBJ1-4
TGTGCCAGCGCCATACAGAGGGGGCTTAATGAAAAACTGTTTTTT
CASAIQRGLNEKLFF
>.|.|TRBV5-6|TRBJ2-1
TGTGCCAGCACCGACGGGAGCGGCTACAATGAGCAGTTCTTC
CASTDGSGYNEQFF
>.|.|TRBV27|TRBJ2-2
TGTGCCAGCAGTTTACTTTTCACGACAGCTCAGAACACCGGGGAGCTGTTTTTT
CASSLLFTTAQNTGELFF
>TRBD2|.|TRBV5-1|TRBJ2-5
TGCGCCAGCAGCGAGGGACTAGCAGTGCTTCGCCAAGAGACCCAGTACTTC
CASSEGLAVLRQETQYF
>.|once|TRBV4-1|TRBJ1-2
TGCGCCAGCAGCCAAGTGCGGGGCAGCAACTCTCATGGCTACACCTTC
CASSQVRGSNSHGYTF
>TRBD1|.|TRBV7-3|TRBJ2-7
TGTGCCAGCAGTCGCACAGGGGGCGGTGGCTACGAGCAGTACTTC
CASSRTGGGGYEQYF
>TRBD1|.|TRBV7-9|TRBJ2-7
TGTGCCAGCAGCTCGGGACAGGGGGCGCGCGAGCAGTACTTC
CASSSGQGAREQYF
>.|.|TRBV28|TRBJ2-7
TGTGCCACCCGCTTGGGACTTTCCGCCCGGCAGTACTTC
CATRLGLSARQYF
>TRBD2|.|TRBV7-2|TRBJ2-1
TGTGCCAGCAGCCCGCTTACTAGCGGGGGATCGGATGAGCAGTTCTTC
CASSPLTSGGSDEQFF
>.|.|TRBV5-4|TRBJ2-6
TGTGCCAGCAGCTTTGGGGGGGCCCTTTCTGGGGCCAACGTCCTGACTTTC
CASSFGGALSGANVLTF
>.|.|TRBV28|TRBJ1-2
TGTGCCACCGGGGAGGGGGGCGCGCGGTATGGCTACACCTTC
CATGEGGARYGYTF
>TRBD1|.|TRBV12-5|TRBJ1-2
TGTGCTAGTGGTTTGGTACCTCGGACAGGGAATAACTATGGCTACACCTTC
CASGLVPRTGNNYGYTF
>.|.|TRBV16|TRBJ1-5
TGTGCCAGCAGCCAATCGCCAGGGGTTCAGCCCCAGCATTTT
CASSQSPGVQPQHF
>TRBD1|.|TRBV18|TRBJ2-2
TGTGCCAGCTCACAATTTACCGGGACAGGGAGGACCGGGGAGCTGTTTTTT
CASSQFTGTGRTGELFF
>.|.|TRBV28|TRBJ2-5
TGTGCCAGCGGGGCGCTGGGGGAGACCCAGTACTTC
CASGALGETQYF
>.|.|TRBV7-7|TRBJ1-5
TGTGCTAGCAGCAAGGGACATGGCCAGCCCCAGCATTTT
CASSKGHGQPQHF
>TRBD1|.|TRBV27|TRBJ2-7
TGTGCCAGCAGTTTATCGGACAGGGGGCTATACGAGCAGTACTTC
CASSLSDRGLYEQYF
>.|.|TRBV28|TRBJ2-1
TGTGCCAGCAGTTTAGCTTCGACAGGGCAGTTCTTC
CASSLASTGQFF
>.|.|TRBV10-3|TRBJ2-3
TGTGCCATCTCCACGGGGGAAACCACAGATACGCAGTATTTT
CAISTGETTDTQYF
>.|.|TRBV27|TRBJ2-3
TGTGCCAGCAGTCCCCAGCGGGCCAGACTCACAGATACGCAGTATTTT
CASSPQRARLTDTQYF
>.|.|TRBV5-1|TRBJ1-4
TGCGCCAGCAGGGGGGGAGAACTTACTAATGAAAAACTGTTTTTT
CASRGGELTNEKLFF
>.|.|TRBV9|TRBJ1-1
TGTGCCAGCAGCTCCTTGACAGCCTTGAACACTGAAGCTTTCTTT
CASSSLTALNTEAFF
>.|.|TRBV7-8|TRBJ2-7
TGTGCCAGCAGCTCGATAACTTCAGGGTTCTGGATACGGTACTTC
CASSSITSGFWIRYF
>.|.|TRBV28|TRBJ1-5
TGTGCCAGCAGTTTCCCGCGGGAGATTAGCAATCAGCCCCAGCATTTT
CASSFPREISNQPQHF
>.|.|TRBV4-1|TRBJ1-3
TGCGCCAGCAGCCGGACAGAAGCCTCTGGAAACACCATATATTTT
CASSRTEASGNTIYF
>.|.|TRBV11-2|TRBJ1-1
TGTGCCAGCAGTATCAGTCATGGGAACACTGAAGCTTTCTTT
CASSISHGNTEAFF
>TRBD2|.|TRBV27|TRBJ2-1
TGTGCCAGCAAGAACACGGGACTAGCGGGAGGCAACCCCAATGAGCAGTTCTTC
CASKNTGLAGGNPNEQFF
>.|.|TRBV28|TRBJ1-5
TGTGCCAGCAGTCCCCCTAACAGATCCAATCAGCCCCAGCATTTT
CASSPPNRSNQPQHF
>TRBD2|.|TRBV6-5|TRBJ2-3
TGTGCCAGCAGACTCACTAGCGGGAGGGCAGATACGCAGTATTTT
CASRLTSGRADTQYF